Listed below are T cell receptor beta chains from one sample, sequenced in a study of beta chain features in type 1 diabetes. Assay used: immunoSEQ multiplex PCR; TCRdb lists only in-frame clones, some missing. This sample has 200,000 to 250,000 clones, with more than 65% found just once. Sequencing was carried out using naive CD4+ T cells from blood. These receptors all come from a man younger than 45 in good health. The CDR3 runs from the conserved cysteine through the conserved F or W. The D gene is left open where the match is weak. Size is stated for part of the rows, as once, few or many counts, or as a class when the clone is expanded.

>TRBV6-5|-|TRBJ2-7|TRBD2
CASSPSGDRLGEQYF
TGTGCCAGCAGTCCTAGCGGGGACCGATTGGGCGAGCAGTACTTC
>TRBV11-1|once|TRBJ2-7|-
CASGDSSYEQYF
TGTGCCAGCGGGGACTCCTCCTACGAGCAGTACTTC
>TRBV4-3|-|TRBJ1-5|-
CASSQEGGNQPQHF
TGCGCCAGCAGCCAAGAAGGAGGGAATCAGCCCCAGCATTTT
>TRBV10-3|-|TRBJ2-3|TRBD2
CATNLAGGGTDTQYF
TGTGCCACCAACCTAGCGGGTGGGGGCACAGATACGCAGTATTTT
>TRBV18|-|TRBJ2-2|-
CASSPIRGQATGELFF
TGTGCCAGCTCACCAATTCGGGGGCAAGCCACCGGGGAGCTGTTTTTT
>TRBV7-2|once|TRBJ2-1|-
CASSFRARAYNEQFF
TGTGCCAGCAGCTTCAGGGCTAGAGCCTACAATGAGCAGTTCTTC
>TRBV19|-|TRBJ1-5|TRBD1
CASKPLYRQGSNQPQHF
TGTGCCAGTAAACCCTTATACCGACAGGGCAGCAATCAGCCCCAGCATTTT
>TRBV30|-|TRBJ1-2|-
CAWSGPVRDYTF
TGTGCCTGGAGTGGTCCAGTGCGTGACTACACCTTC
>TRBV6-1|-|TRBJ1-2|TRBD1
CASRLQGARYGYTF
TGTGCCAGCAGACTTCAGGGGGCACGGTATGGCTACACCTTC
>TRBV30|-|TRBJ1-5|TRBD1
CAWGQGTSNQPQHF
TGTGCCTGGGGACAGGGCACCTCCAATCAGCCCCAGCATTTT
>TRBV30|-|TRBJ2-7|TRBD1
CAWSSRQGIDEQYF
TGTGCCTGGAGTTCCCGACAGGGTATCGACGAGCAGTACTTC
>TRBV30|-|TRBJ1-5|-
CAWRDRLHQPQHF
TGTGCCTGGAGGGACAGACTCCATCAGCCCCAGCATTTT
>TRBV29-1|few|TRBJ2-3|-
CSALTGDTQYF
TGCAGCGCCCTAACAGGAGATACGCAGTATTTT
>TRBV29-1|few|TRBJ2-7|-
CSVGGSQGQAYF
TGCAGCGTTGGAGGATCACAGGGCCAGGCGTACTTC
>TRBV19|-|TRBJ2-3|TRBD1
CASGDRGLDTQYF
TGTGCTTCGGGGGACAGGGGATTGGATACGCAGTATTTT
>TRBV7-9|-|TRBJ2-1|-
CASSLVTSSYNEQFF
TGTGCCAGCAGCTTAGTCACCAGCTCCTACAATGAGCAGTTCTTC
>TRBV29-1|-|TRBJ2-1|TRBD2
CSGGTSGRAPNEQFF
TGCAGCGGGGGGACTAGCGGGAGGGCCCCAAATGAGCAGTTCTTC
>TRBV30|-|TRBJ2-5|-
CAWSVSGETQYF
TGTGCCTGGAGTGTTAGCGGTGAGACCCAGTACTTC
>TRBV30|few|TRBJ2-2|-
CAWGNTGELFF
TGTGCCTGGGGGAACACCGGGGAGCTGTTTTTT
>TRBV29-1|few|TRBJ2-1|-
CSVVPYDEQFF
TGCAGCGTTGTTCCGTACGATGAGCAGTTCTTC
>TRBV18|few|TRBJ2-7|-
CASSPPAGSYEQYF
TGTGCCAGCTCACCACCTGCTGGAAGCTACGAGCAGTACTTC
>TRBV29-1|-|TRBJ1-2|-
CSVTDNSRGYTF
TGCAGCGTTACGGACAATTCGCGAGGTTACACCTTC
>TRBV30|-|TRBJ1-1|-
CAWSMDRNRVNTEAFF
TGTGCCTGGAGTATGGACAGAAATAGGGTGAACACTGAAGCTTTCTTT
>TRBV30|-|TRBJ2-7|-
CAWSPGAGEQYF
TGTGCCTGGAGCCCAGGGGCGGGCGAGCAGTACTTC
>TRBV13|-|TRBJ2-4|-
CASSKSAKNIQYF
TGTGCCAGCAGCAAGAGTGCCAAAAACATTCAGTACTTC
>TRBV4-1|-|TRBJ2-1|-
CASSQGPDRTTYNEQFF
TGCGCCAGCAGCCAAGGCCCCGACAGGACGACCTACAATGAGCAGTTCTTC
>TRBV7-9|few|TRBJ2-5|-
CASSLVTYQETQYF
TGTGCCAGCAGCTTAGTTACCTACCAAGAGACCCAGTACTTC
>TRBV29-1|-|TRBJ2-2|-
CSALRGSSYTGELFF
TGCAGCGCACTACGGGGTAGTTCTTACACCGGGGAGCTGTTTTTT
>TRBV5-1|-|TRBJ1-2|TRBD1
CASSPTGTGDYGYTF
TGCGCCAGCAGTCCCACCGGGACAGGGGATTATGGCTACACCTTC
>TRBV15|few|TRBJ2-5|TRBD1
CATSTQGVEGETQYF
TGTGCCACCAGCACCCAGGGGGTCGAGGGAGAGACCCAGTACTTC
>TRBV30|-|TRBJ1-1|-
CAWNGGGLGTEAFF
TGTGCCTGGAATGGGGGGGGCCTTGGCACTGAAGCTTTCTTT
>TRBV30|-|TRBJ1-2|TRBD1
CAWQYRDRGLYGYTF
TGTGCCTGGCAGTACCGGGACAGGGGGCTCTATGGCTACACCTTC
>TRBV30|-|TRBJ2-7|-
CAWSRAYEQYF
TGTGCCTGGAGTCGTGCCTACGAGCAGTACTTC
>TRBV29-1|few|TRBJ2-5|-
CSVKSGTKETQYF
TGCAGCGTCAAGAGCGGGACAAAAGAGACCCAGTACTTC
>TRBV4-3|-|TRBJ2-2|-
CASRRTGTGELFF
TGCGCCAGCAGGCGGACTGGCACCGGGGAGCTGTTTTTT
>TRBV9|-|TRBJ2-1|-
CASSVEIGTEQFF
TGTGCCAGCAGCGTAGAGATAGGGACTGAGCAGTTCTTC
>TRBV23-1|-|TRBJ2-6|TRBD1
CASGKDRVVGANVLTF
TGCGCCAGCGGAAAAGACAGGGTAGTTGGGGCCAACGTCCTGACTTTC
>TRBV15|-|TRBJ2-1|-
CAIGTPTYNEQFF
TGTGCCATCGGGACACCGACTTACAATGAGCAGTTCTTC
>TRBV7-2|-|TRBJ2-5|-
CASSTVPQETQYF
TGTGCCAGCAGCACGGTTCCCCAAGAGACCCAGTACTTC
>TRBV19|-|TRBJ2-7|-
CASSSPGYYEQYF
TGTGCCAGTAGTTCGCCAGGGTACTACGAGCAGTACTTC
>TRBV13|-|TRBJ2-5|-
CASSLKAGETQYF
TGTGCCAGCAGCTTAAAAGCGGGAGAGACCCAGTACTTC
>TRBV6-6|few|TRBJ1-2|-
CAIYKPGRNYGYTF
TGTGCCATCTATAAACCGGGACGGAACTATGGCTACACCTTC
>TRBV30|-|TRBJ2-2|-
CAWSGANTGELFF
TGTGCCTGGAGTGGGGCCAACACCGGGGAGCTGTTTTTT
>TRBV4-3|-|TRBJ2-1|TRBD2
CASSGTSSHNEQFF
TGCGCCAGCTCCGGGACTAGCAGCCACAATGAGCAGTTCTTC
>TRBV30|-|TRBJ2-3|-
CAWRGQTSTDTQYF
TGTGCCTGGAGAGGACAGACTAGCACAGATACGCAGTATTTT
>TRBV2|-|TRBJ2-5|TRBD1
CASRGTGRQETQYF
TGTGCCAGCAGAGGGACAGGCCGCCAAGAGACCCAGTACTTC
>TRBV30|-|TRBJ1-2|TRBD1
CAYQGEHTF
TGTGCTTACCAGGGGGAACACACCTTC
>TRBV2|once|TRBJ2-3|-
CASSVARSTDTQYF
TGTGCCAGCAGTGTTGCGCGGAGCACAGATACGCAGTATTTT